This T cell receptor (beta chain) comes out of a study of sequential checkpoint blockade in melanoma. The overall study: Patients were randomized 1:1 to nivolumab-then-ipilimumab or ipilimumab-then-nivolumab first-line. Maintenance nivolumab came after either treatment sequence.

Indicated treatment: randomized to nivolumab then ipilimumab (arm A) or the reverse (arm B). PBMC sorting kept live CD3+CD8+ cells without CD19 or CD56. There are 15 residues in the CDR3. Germline CDR1 MGHDK, CDR2 SYGVNS. J was trimmed by 0 bases and V by 10 bases; bases with no gene match: 6. Clones were read by immunoSEQ multiplex PCR, and TCRdb kept only the in-frame ones, dropping some. This sample carries 31,000 or so clones, approximately 86% of them seen once, and the ten largest clones take about a fifth. This material consisted of CD8+ T cells sorted from blood (inferred from file names), taken from a patient given nivolumab and ipilimumab in sequence. The TCR comes from a human donor with melanoma. This chain links TRBV25-1 with TRBJ2-6; 7 nucleotides match TRBD1. The CDR3, as DNA: TGTGCCACCGGGACAGAGTTCTCTGGGGCCAACGTCCTGACTTTC. It specifies CATGTEFSGANVLTF.